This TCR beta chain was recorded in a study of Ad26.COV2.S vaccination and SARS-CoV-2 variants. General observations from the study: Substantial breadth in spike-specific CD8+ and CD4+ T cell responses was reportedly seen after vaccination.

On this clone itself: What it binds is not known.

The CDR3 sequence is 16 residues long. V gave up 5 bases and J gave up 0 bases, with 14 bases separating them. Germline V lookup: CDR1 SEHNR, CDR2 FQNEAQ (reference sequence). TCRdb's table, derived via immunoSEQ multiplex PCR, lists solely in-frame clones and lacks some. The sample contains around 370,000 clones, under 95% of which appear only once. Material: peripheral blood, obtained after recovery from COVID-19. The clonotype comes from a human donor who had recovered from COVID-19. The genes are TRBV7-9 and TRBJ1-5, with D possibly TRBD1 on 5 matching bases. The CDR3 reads CASSPDRLYSNQPQHF. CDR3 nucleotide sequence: TGTGCCAGCAGCCCCGACAGACTATATAGCAATCAGCCCCAGCATTTT.